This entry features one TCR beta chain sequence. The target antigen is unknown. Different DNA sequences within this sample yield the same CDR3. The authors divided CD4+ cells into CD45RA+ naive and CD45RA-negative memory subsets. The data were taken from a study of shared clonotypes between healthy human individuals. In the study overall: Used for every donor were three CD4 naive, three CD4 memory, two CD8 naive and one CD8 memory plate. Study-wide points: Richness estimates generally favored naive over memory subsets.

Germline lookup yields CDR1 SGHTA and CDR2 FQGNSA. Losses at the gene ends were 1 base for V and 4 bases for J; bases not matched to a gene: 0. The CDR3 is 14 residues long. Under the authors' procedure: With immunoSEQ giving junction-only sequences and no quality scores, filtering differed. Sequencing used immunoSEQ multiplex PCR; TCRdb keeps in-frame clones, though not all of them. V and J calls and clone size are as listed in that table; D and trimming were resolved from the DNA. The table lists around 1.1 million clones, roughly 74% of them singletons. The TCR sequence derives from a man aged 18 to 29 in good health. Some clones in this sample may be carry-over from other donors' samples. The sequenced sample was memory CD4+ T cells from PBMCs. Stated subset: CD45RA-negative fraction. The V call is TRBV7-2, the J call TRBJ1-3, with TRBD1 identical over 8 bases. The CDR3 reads CASSLGQGGNTIYF. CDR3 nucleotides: TGTGCCAGCAGCTTAGGACAGGGGGGAAACACCATATATTTT.